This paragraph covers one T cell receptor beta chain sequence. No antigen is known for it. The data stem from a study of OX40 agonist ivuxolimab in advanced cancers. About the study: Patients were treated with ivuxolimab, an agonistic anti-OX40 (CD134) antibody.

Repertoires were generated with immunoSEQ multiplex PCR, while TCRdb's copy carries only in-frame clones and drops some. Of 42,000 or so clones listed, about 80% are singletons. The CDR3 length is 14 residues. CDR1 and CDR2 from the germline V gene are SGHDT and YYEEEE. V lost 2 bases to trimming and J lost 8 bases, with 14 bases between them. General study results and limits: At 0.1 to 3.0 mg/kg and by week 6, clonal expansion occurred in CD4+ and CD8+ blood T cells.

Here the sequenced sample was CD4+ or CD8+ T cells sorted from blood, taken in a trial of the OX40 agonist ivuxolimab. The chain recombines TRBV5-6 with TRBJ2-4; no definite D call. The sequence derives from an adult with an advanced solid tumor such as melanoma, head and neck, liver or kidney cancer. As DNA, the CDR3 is TGTGCCAGCAGCTTTGGGGTGGTTCAGGACATTCAGTACTTC. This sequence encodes CASSFGVVQDIQYF.